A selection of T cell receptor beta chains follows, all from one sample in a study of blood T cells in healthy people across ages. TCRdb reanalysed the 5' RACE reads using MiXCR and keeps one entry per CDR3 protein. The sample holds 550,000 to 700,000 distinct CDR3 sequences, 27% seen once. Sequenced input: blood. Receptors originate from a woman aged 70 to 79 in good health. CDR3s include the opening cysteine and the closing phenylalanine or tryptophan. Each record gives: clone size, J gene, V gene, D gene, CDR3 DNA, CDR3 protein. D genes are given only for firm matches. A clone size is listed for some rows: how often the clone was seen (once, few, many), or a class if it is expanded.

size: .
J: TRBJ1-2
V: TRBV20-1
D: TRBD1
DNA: TGCAGTGCTAGAGTTCCCGGGACAGGGGGTTCTGGCTACACCTTC
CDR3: CSARVPGTGGSGYTF

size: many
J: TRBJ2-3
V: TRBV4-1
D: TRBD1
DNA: TGCGCCAGCAGCCGAGGACAGGGGCTTGATACGCAGTATTTT
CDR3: CASSRGQGLDTQYF

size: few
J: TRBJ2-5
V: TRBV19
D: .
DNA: TGTGCCAGTATCGACCGCGAAGAGACCCAGTACTTC
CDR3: CASIDREETQYF

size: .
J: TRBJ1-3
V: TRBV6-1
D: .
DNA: TGTGCCAGCAGCCGTGGGGCCCAAGGGGCTGGAAACACCATATATTTT
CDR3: CASSRGAQGAGNTIYF

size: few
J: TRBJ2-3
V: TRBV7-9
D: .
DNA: TGTGCCAGCAGCTTGGTGTCATTGGCAGATACGCAGTATTTT
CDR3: CASSLVSLADTQYF

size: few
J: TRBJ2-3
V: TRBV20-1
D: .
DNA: TGCAGTGCTAGAGAAAGTGGGAGATCTAGCGTGACAGATACGCAGTATTTT
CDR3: CSARESGRSSVTDTQYF

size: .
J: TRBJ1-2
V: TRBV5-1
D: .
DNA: TGCGCCAGCAGCGAAGGAACGCGGGGCTACACCTTC
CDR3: CASSEGTRGYTF

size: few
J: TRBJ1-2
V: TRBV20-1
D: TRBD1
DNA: TGCAGTGCTACCGGACAGGCCTCTAACTATGGCTACACCTTC
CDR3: CSATGQASNYGYTF

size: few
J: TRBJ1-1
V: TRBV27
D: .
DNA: TGTGCCAGCAGTTTATATGGGGGCACCACTGAAGCTTTCTTT
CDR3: CASSLYGGTTEAFF

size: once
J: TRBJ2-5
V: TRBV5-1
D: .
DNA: TGCGCCAGCAGCCGAGAAAGAGAAGAGACCCAGTACTTC
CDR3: CASSREREETQYF

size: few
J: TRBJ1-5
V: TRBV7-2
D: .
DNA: TGTGTCAGCAGCTCGAGGGGGGGCAGGCAGCCCCAGCATTTT
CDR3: CVSSSRGGRQPQHF

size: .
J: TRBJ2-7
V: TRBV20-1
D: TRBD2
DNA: TGCAGCCCAGGATCGGGAGGTGTGAACGAGCAGTACTTC
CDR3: CSPGSGGVNEQYF

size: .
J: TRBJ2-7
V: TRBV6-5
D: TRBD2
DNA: TGTGCCAGCAGTTTCAGTGATACTAGCGGGACTTCCTCCTACGAGCAGTACTTC
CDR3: CASSFSDTSGTSSYEQYF

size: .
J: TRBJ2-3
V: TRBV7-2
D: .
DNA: TGTGCCAGCAGCTTATCTAATACGCAGTATTTT
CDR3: CASSLSNTQYF

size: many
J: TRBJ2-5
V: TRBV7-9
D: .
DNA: TGTGCCAGCAGCTTACAGGGTACCCAGTACTTC
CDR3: CASSLQGTQYF

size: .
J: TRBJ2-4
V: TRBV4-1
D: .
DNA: TGCGCCAGCAGCCAAGTTGGGGTAGCCAAAAACATTCAGTACTTC
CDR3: CASSQVGVAKNIQYF

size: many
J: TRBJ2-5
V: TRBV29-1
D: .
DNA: TGCAGCGTCGCCGGGACACCTGAAGAGACCCAGTACTTC
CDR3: CSVAGTPEETQYF

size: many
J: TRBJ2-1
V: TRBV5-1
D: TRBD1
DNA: TGCGCCAGCAGCTTACGGGTTGCGACAGGGGGTGGGAATGAGCAGTTCTTC
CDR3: CASSLRVATGGGNEQFF

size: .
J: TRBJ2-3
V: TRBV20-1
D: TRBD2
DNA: TGCAGTGCCACCAGCGGGAGTAGGGCAGATACGCAGTATTTT
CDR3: CSATSGSRADTQYF

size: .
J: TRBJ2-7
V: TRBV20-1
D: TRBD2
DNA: TGCAGTGCCCCGCTAGCGGGACTCACCTACGAGCAGTACTTC
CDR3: CSAPLAGLTYEQYF

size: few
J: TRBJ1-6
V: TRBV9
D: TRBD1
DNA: TGTGCCAGCAGCACCGGGACAGCTAATTCACCCCTCCACTTT
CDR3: CASSTGTANSPLHF

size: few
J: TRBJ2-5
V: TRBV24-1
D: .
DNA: TGTGCCACCAGTGATTCTGGGGGGTCTGGTGGCGGGGACCAAGAGACCCAGTACTTC
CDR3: CATSDSGGSGGGDQETQYF

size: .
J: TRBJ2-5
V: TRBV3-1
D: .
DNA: TGTGCCAGCAGCCAAGAAAGCGGCCAAGAGACCCAGTACTTC
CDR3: CASSQESGQETQYF

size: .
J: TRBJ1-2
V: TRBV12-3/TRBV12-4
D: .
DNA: TGTGCCAGCAGTTTACTGGGTAACTATGGCTACACCTTC
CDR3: CASSLLGNYGYTF

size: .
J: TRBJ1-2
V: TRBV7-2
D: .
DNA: TGTGCCAGCAGCTTAGATTTGCAGGGAGGCTATGGCTACACCTTC
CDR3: CASSLDLQGGYGYTF

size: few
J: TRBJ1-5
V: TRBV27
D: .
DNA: TGTGCCAGCAGTTTATCCGCCAGGGACGGTCAGCCCCAGCATTTT
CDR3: CASSLSARDGQPQHF

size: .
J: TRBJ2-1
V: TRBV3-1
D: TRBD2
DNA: TGTGCCGGCAGCCAACGCGGGGGGTCCCACAATGAGCAGTTCTTC
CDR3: CAGSQRGGSHNEQFF

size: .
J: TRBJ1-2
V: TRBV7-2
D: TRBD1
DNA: TGTGCCAGCAGCATCGACAGGGGTGCTACCTATGGCTACACCTTC
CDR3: CASSIDRGATYGYTF

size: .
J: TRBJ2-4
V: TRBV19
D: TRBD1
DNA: TGTGCCAGTAGTATCTTACAGGGGTACAAAAACATTCAGTACTTC
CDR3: CASSILQGYKNIQYF

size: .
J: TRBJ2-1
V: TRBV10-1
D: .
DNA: TGCGCCAGCAGTCCCGACCCGGCAAATGAGCAGTTCTTC
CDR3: CASSPDPANEQFF

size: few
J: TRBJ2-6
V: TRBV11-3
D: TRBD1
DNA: TGTGCCAGCAGCTTGGGACAGGGGCTTAGCGTCCTGACTTTC
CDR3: CASSLGQGLSVLTF

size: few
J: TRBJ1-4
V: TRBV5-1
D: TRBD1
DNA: TGCGCCAGCGGCCAGGGGGCGACAGGTGAAAAACTGTTTTTT
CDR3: CASGQGATGEKLFF

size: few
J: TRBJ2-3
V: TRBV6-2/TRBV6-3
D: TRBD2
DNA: TGTGCCAGCAGCCCCGCCGCGGGGGGGCCGGTGGATACGCAGTATTTT
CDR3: CASSPAAGGPVDTQYF

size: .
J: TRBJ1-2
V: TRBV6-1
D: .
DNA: TGTGCCAGCGTCGGGGGGCGCCCGGATGGTTTCTATGGCTACACCTTC
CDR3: CASVGGRPDGFYGYTF

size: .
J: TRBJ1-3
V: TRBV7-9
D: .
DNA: TGTGCCAGCAGCCCCCTCAGGGCCCTCTCTGGAAACACCATATATTTT
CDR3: CASSPLRALSGNTIYF

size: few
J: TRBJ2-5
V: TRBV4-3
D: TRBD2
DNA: TGCGCCAGCAGCTACCGGGCTGGGGGGGAAGAGACCCAGTACTTC
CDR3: CASSYRAGGEETQYF

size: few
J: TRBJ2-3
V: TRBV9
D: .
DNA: TGTGCCAGCAGCTTAACCCCCCAAATAATGACAGATACGCAGTATTTT
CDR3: CASSLTPQIMTDTQYF

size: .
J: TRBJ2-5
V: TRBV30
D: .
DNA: TGTGCCTGGAGGTCCGGTCAAGTAGACCAAGAGACCCAGTACTTC
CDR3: CAWRSGQVDQETQYF

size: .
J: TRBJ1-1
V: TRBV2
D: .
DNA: TGTGCCAGCAGCCTCAATCCAGGGGATATGAACGCTGAAGCTTTCTTT
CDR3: CASSLNPGDMNAEAFF

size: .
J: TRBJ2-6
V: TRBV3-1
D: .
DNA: TGTGCCAGCAGCCCTTACAGGGACTCTGGGGCCAACGTCCTGACTTTC
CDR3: CASSPYRDSGANVLTF

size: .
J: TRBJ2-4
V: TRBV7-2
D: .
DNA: TGTGCCAGCAGCTTACTACAGAACATTCAGTACTTC
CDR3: CASSLLQNIQYF

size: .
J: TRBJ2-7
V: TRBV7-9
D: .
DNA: TGTGCCAGCAGCGCCCAACCCAGGGTGCGCAACGAGCAGTACTTC
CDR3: CASSAQPRVRNEQYF

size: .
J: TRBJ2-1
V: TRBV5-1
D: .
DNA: TGCGCCAGCAGCTTGGTGCGTGGGTTCTCCTACAATGAGCAGTCCTTC
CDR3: CASSLVRGFSYNEQSF

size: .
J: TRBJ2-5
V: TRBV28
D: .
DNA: TGTGCCAGCAGTCCCCCGCAGGGGTTGATTCAGTACTTC
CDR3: CASSPPQGLIQYF

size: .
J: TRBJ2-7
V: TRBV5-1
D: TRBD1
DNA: TGCGCCAGCAGCTTAACCCCCCCCGGGACAGGGGCCTACGAGCAGTACTTC
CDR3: CASSLTPPGTGAYEQYF

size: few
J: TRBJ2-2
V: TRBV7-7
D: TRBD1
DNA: TGTGCTAGCAGTCGGGACAGCATGGCCGGGGAGCTGTTTTTT
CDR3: CASSRDSMAGELFF